Listed below are T cell receptor beta chains from one sample, sequenced in a study of cytomegalovirus exposure and HLA in healthy donors. Sequenced by immunoSEQ multiplex PCR; TCRdb stores in-frame clones only, minus some. The data contain roughly 140,000 clones, about nine tenths of them seen just once; the ten biggest clones take up about 0.75%. Sequenced input: PBMCs. The receptors derive from a man between 18 and 35 years old in good health and CMV-seronegative. The CDR3 runs from the conserved cysteine through the conserved F or W. A D gene is named only where the DNA matches it firmly. Clone size is shown for a subset of rows, as once, few, many or a class of expanded clone.

DNA	CDR3	length	size	V	J	D
TGTGCCAGCTCACGGACAGGGGGCTCGTGGACTGAAGCTTTCTTT	CASSRTGGSWTEAFF	15	NA	TRBV18	TRBJ1-1	TRBD1
TGTGCCAGCTCACCAGCGTCGGTTCAGCCCCAGCATTTT	CASSPASVQPQHF	13	NA	TRBV18	TRBJ1-5	NA
TGCGCCAGCAGCTTGGTATCCCCGACTAGCGGGGGGCCCTACGAGCAGTACTTC	CASSLVSPTSGGPYEQYF	18	NA	TRBV5-1	TRBJ2-7	TRBD2
TGTGCCTGGAGTAGGGACTTGGGCGCTGAAGCTTTCTTT	CAWSRDLGAEAFF	13	NA	TRBV30	TRBJ1-1	NA
TGTGCCATCAGTGATCTCCAACGGGGACTAGCGGAATACAATGAGCAGTTCTTC	CAISDLQRGLAEYNEQFF	18	NA	TRBV10-3	TRBJ2-1	TRBD2
TGTGCCAGTAGTACATCAATGAGTGGCACCGGGGAGCTGTTTTTT	CASSTSMSGTGELFF	15	NA	TRBV19	TRBJ2-2	NA
TGCGCCAGCAGCCCAGGGGCGGGAGACTATGGCTACACCTTC	CASSPGAGDYGYTF	14	few	TRBV4-3	TRBJ1-2	NA
TGTGCCAGCAGCCGAAGGGGCAGGGAGGATGGCTACACCTTC	CASSRRGREDGYTF	14	few	TRBV6-1	TRBJ1-2	NA
TGTGCCAGTAGTATTCAGCGGGGGCGGACCGGGGAGCTGTTTTTT	CASSIQRGRTGELFF	15	once	TRBV19	TRBJ2-2	TRBD2
TGTGCCTGGAGTGCAGGGCCAAATCAGCCCCAGCATTTT	CAWSAGPNQPQHF	13	NA	TRBV30	TRBJ1-5	NA
TGTGCCAGCAGTGAAGGGGGGAGGTTTTCTGAAGCTTTCTTT	CASSEGGRFSEAFF	14	NA	TRBV25-1	TRBJ1-1	NA
TGTGCCAGCAGCTACGAGATGGGGGGGATCACAGATACGCAGTATTTT	CASSYEMGGITDTQYF	16	NA	TRBV9	TRBJ2-3	TRBD2
TGTGCCAGCAGCCAAGCGGGGTTGAGGGCTAGCGGGAAGCACAATGAGCAGTTCTTC	CASSQAGLRASGKHNEQFF	19	NA	TRBV4-2	TRBJ2-1	TRBD2
TGTGCCAGCAGCTTAGGGGGACAGGGACCATCATTCACTGAAGCTTTCTTT	CASSLGGQGPSFTEAFF	17	NA	TRBV11-2	TRBJ1-1	TRBD1
TGTGCCAGCAGCGCAGACATCAAGGATTCACCCCTCCACTTT	CASSADIKDSPLHF	14	NA	TRBV5-6	TRBJ1-6	NA
TGTGCCACAGTGGAGGGTCCTGAAGCTTTCTTT	CATVEGPEAFF	11	NA	TRBV10-3	TRBJ1-1	NA
TGTGCCAGCAGCTTAGGACGGGGAGGGAGTTCTGAAGCTTTCTTT	CASSLGRGGSSEAFF	15	NA	TRBV7-6	TRBJ1-1	NA
TGCAGCGCCGTACGGACAGTGAACACTGAAGCTTTCTTT	CSAVRTVNTEAFF	13	NA	TRBV29-1	TRBJ1-1	NA
TGTGCCTGGAGGGGGGCTAGCGGGAGGAACACCGGGGAGCTGTTTTTT	CAWRGASGRNTGELFF	16	once	TRBV30	TRBJ2-2	TRBD2
TGCGCCAGCAGTGATAGCGGGGCGAGCACAGATACGCAGTATTTT	CASSDSGASTDTQYF	15	once	TRBV10-1	TRBJ2-3	TRBD2
TGTGCCAGCAGCTTATCCCGAACAGGGGTCCAAAACATTCAGTACTTC	CASSLSRTGVQNIQYF	16	NA	TRBV7-2	TRBJ2-4	TRBD1
TGTGCCAGCAGTTCCCCTAGCGGGGGGGCCGTAGATACGCAGTATTTT	CASSSPSGGAVDTQYF	16	NA	TRBV6-5	TRBJ2-3	TRBD2
TGCAGCGTGACCGACAGGGGCCATGAAGCTTTCTTT	CSVTDRGHEAFF	12	NA	TRBV29-1	TRBJ1-1	TRBD1
TGTGCCAGCAGTGAATCACTAAAGGTTCCCTATCAGCCCCAGCATTTT	CASSESLKVPYQPQHF	16	NA	TRBV6-1	TRBJ1-5	NA
TGTGCCAGCAGCCGGGGGGGTGGATTAAACTATGGCTACACCTTC	CASSRGGGLNYGYTF	15	NA	TRBV6-5	TRBJ1-2	NA
TGTGCCAGTAGTAAACGGACAGACAATCAGCCCCAGCATTTT	CASSKRTDNQPQHF	14	NA	TRBV19	TRBJ1-5	NA
TGTGCCAGCAGACCTGACAGGGTCAATCAGCCCCAGCATTTT	CASRPDRVNQPQHF	14	NA	TRBV6-5	TRBJ1-5	TRBD1
TGTGCCAGCAGCTTAGTAGGACTAGCGGGGGGAATGGTTAATGAGACCCAGTACTTC	CASSLVGLAGGMVNETQYF	19	once	TRBV11-2	TRBJ2-5	TRBD2
TGTGCCAGCGGAACGACAGGGGAAGAGGAAAAACTGTTTTTT	CASGTTGEEEKLFF	14	NA	TRBV6-1	TRBJ1-4	TRBD1
TGTGCCAGCAGCGGACAGGGTAATTCACCCCTCCACTTT	CASSGQGNSPLHF	13	NA	TRBV28	TRBJ1-6	TRBD1
TGCAGTGCTATGGGACAGGTCGGCTACACCTTC	CSAMGQVGYTF	11	NA	TRBV20-1	TRBJ1-2	TRBD1
TGTGCCAGCAGCCAGCGGAGGAACACTGAAGCTTTCTTT	CASSQRRNTEAFF	13	NA	TRBV5-6	TRBJ1-1	NA
TGTGCCAGTAGTGGCGGGACTAGCGGGGCGTTGAAAGAGCAGTTCTTC	CASSGGTSGALKEQFF	16	NA	TRBV19	TRBJ2-1	TRBD2
TGTGCCAGCAGCCTCAGGGAAACGGATGAAAAACTGTTTTTT	CASSLRETDEKLFF	14	NA	TRBV7-9	TRBJ1-4	NA
TGTGCCAGCAGCAATGCGGGACTAGGCACAGATACGCAGTATTTT	CASSNAGLGTDTQYF	15	NA	TRBV5-4	TRBJ2-3	TRBD2
TGTGCCAGCAGCTTAGTTACTAGCGGGAGTGGGTCAGATACGCAGTATTTT	CASSLVTSGSGSDTQYF	17	NA	TRBV7-2	TRBJ2-3	TRBD2
TGTGCCAGCAGCTTAGAATTGGCGGGGGGCCCTTTCCAGTACTTC	CASSLELAGGPFQYF	15	NA	TRBV7-9	TRBJ2-5	TRBD2
TGTGCCAGCAGTCTACAGACAGGGGGAGTGGACACTGAAGCTTTCTTT	CASSLQTGGVDTEAFF	16	once	TRBV27	TRBJ1-1	TRBD1
TGTGCCAGCAGCACGCCTAACACAGATACGCAGTATTTT	CASSTPNTDTQYF	13	NA	TRBV7-9	TRBJ2-3	NA
TGTGCCAGCTCACGGCCGGGGGGGGAAGCTTTCTTT	CASSRPGGEAFF	12	NA	TRBV18	TRBJ1-1	NA
TGTGCCAGTGGGGAGGGACCAACTAATGAAAAACTGTTTTTT	CASGEGPTNEKLFF	14	once	TRBV27	TRBJ1-4	NA
TGTGCCAGCAGTTGGACTAGTGCAAATGAGCAGTTCTTC	CASSWTSANEQFF	13	NA	TRBV27	TRBJ2-1	TRBD2
TGCGCCAGCAGCCAAGATCTTAGGGGGGGAAACACCATATATTTT	CASSQDLRGGNTIYF	15	NA	TRBV4-3	TRBJ1-3	NA
TGTGCCAGCAGCTTGGAGCAGGGGGTCGGCTTGGGAGCACCCCTCCACTTT	CASSLEQGVGLGAPLHF	17	NA	TRBV5-6	TRBJ1-6	TRBD1
TGTGCCAGCAGCTCCCCAGGGTGGCGGGGAAAACTGTTTTTT	CASSSPGWRGKLFF	14	NA	TRBV7-2	TRBJ1-4	NA
TGTGCCAGCAGTCCTCGGACGGGAGAAAAACTGTTTTTT	CASSPRTGEKLFF	13	NA	TRBV27	TRBJ1-4	NA
TGTGCCAGCAGTTCCCCTCGTAACGAGCAGTACTTC	CASSSPRNEQYF	12	NA	TRBV27	TRBJ2-7	NA
TGTGCCAGCAGCTTCCCCCGGAGCCGGGTCGAGACCCAGTACTTC	CASSFPRSRVETQYF	15	NA	TRBV11-3	TRBJ2-5	NA
TGTGCCAGCAGCGTAGGGCGGGCCAATAACTATGGCTACACCTTC	CASSVGRANNYGYTF	15	once	TRBV9	TRBJ1-2	NA